The next 8 T cell receptor beta chains were all read from a single sample in a study of blood T cell repertoires in COVID-19 (dated by TCRdb to 2019 to 2021). The library came from the immunoSEQ multiplex PCR assay. TCRdb re-hosts the immuneACCESS table, in-frame sequences only. Its copies lack some clones; in the studies checked, an unresolved V gene accounts for under half of them, and the cause for the rest is not known. Across this sample there are some 230,000 clones, with approximately 83% seen only once. About 2.1% of the sample comes from the top ten. Input material: peripheral blood. These receptors came from an older woman with acute or convalescent COVID-19.

This chain links TRBV2 with TRBJ1-1; TRBD1 might be the D (6 bases). The CDR3 sequence is 13 residues long. The germline V gene encodes CDR1 SNHLY and CDR2 FYNNEI. Trimming cost V 10 bases and J 7 bases, with 19 bases left between them. The CDR3, as DNA: TGTGCCACCAAAGGAAACAGGGAGGGTGAAGCTTTCTTT. It is translated as CATKGNREGEAFF.

V and J are TRBV6-5 and TRBJ1-4; 8 bases are a match to TRBD1. Per germline, CDR1 MNHEY and CDR2 SVGAGI. Trimming took 6 bases from V and 7 from J; bases not matched to a gene: 10. The CDR3 has 15 residues. CDR3 nucleotides: TGTGCCAGCAGAGGACCCGACAGGGGCAGTGAAAAACTGTTTTTT. It translates to CASRGPDRGSEKLFF.

This sequence joins TRBV5-4 and TRBJ1-2; the D gene is possibly TRBD1 (6 bases). The CDR3 has 16 residues. Per germline, CDR1 SGHNT and CDR2 YYREEE (reference sequence). Trimming stripped 4 bases from V and 2 bases from J, with 18 bases between. The CDR3 loop reads CASSRRTEFINYGYTF. The CDR3 nucleotides read TGTGCCAGCAGCCGAAGGACAGAGTTTATAAACTATGGCTACACCTTC.

The chain links TRBV5-1 to TRBJ1-1; D remains unclear. CDR3 length: 15 residues. CDR1 and CDR2 from the germline V gene are SGHRS and YFSETQ. Deletions cut 0 bases from V and 1 base from J, with 10 bases between. This chain's CDR3 is CASSLVAAQNTEAFF. The CDR3 DNA is TGCGCCAGCAGCTTGGTGGCGGCCCAGAACACTGAAGCTTTCTTT.

The chain recombines TRBV19 with TRBJ2-7; 7 nucleotides align to TRBD1. V lost 6 bases to trimming and J lost 0 bases; unmatched junction nucleotides: 2. The CDR3 is made up of 13 amino acids. The germline CDR1 and CDR2 sequences are LNHDA and SQIVND (reference sequence). The CDR3 nucleotides read TGTGCCAGTAGGGGGACAGCCTCCTACGAGCAGTACTTC. Protein product: CASRGTASYEQYF.

This clone showed up just a few times. This rearrangement joins TRBV9 to TRBJ2-1; 9 nucleotides line up with TRBD2. V lost 0 bases and J lost 1; bases outside the gene matches: 2. CDR3 size: 16 residues. Germline values: CDR1 SGDLS, CDR2 YYNGEE. The CDR3 sequence: CASSVGSGGSYNEQFF. The CDR3, as DNA: TGTGCCAGCAGCGTAGGCAGCGGGGGGTCCTACAATGAGCAGTTCTTC.

Turning to this clone: One end of the junction does not line up with germline, which may come from a read error. This rearrangement joins TRBV7-7 to TRBJ2-1; D tentatively fits TRBD1 or TRBD2 (5 bases each). The CDR3 sequence is 13 residues long. The germline V gene has CDR1 SSHAT and CDR2 FNYEAQ (reference sequence). CDR3 loop: CASSGSARDEQFF. Written as DNA, the CDR3 is TGTGCTAGCAGCGGCAGTGCCAGGGATGAGCAGTTCTTC.

The chain carries TRBV4-2 and TRBJ2-1; 10 bases agree with TRBD2. This CDR3 is built from 18 residues. The V gene's germline CDR1 is LGHNA and CDR2 YNFKEQ. The ends lost 4 bases at V and 0 bases at J; junction bases unmatched: 9. DNA for the CDR3: TGTGCCAGCAGCCGACAGCTAGCGGGGGATAGCTCCTACAATGAGCAGTTCTTC. It encodes CASSRQLAGDSSYNEQFF.